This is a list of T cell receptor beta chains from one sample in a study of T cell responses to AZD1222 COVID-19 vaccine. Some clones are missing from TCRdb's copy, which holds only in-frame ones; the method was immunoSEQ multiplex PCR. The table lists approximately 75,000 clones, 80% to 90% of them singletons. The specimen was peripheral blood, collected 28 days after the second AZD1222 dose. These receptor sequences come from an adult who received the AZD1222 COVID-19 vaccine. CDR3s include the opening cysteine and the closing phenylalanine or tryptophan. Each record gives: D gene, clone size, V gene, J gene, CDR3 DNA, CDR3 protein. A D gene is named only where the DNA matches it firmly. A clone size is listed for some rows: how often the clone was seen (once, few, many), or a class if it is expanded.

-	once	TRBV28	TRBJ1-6	TGTGCCAGCAGCTCGGACGCTTCACCCCTCCACTTT	CASSSDASPLHF
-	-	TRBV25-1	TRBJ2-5	TGTGCCAGCAGTGAACCCAAAGGGGCTGTGGAGACCCAGTACTTC	CASSEPKGAVETQYF
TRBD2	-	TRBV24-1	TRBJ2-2	TGTGCCACGTCAAGTTCCGGGACTAGGGACGGGGAGCTGTTTTTT	CATSSSGTRDGELFF
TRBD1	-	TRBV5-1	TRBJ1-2	TGCGCCAGCAGCTTGGGACAGGGATCGAGTAACTATGGCTACACCTTC	CASSLGQGSSNYGYTF
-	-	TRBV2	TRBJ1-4	TGTGCCAGCAGCCTAGGGGGGCTTAGTGAAAAACTGTTTTTT	CASSLGGLSEKLFF
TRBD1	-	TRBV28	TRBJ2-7	TGTGCCAGCAGCCCTACGACAGGGAAGAGCTCCTACGAGCAGTACTTC	CASSPTTGKSSYEQYF
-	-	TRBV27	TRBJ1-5	TGTGCCAGCAGTTTTAGTCGGGCTAGGAGCAATCAGCCCCAGCATTTT	CASSFSRARSNQPQHF
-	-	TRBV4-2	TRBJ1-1	TGTGCCAGCAGCCTAGAACAGTCCAGTAGGACTGAAGCTTTCTTT	CASSLEQSSRTEAFF
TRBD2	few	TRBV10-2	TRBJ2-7	TGCGCCAGCAGTGAGTCATCTAGCGGGGGGGACGAGCAGTACTTC	CASSESSSGGDEQYF
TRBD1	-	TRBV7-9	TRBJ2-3	TGTGCCAGCAGCCACCGGACAGGGGGAGATACGCAGTATTTT	CASSHRTGGDTQYF
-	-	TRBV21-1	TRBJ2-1	TGTGCCAGCAGCAAAGCCAGGACTGCGAGCTCCTACAATGAGCAGTTCTTC	CASSKARTASSYNEQFF
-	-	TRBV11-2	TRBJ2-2	TGTGCCAGCAGCTTAAGCAGGGGACCGAACACCGGGGAGCTGTTTTTT	CASSLSRGPNTGELFF
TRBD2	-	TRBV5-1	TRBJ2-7	TGCGCCAGCAGCACCGGGACTAGCGGTTCCTACGAGCAGTACTTC	CASSTGTSGSYEQYF
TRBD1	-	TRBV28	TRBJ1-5	TGTGCCAGCAGGGGAGGGACAGGGTATCAGCCCCAGCATTTT	CASRGGTGYQPQHF
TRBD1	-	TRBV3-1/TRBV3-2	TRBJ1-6	TGTGCCAGCAGCCAGGACAGGGGCTCACCCCTCCACTTT	CASSQDRGSPLHF
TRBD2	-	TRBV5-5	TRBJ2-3	TGTGCCAGCAGCTTGGCGGGGGGACGCACAGATACGCAGTATTTT	CASSLAGGRTDTQYF
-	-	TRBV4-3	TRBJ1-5	TGCGCCAGCAGCCAAGATCACGGAGATCAGCCCCAGCATTTT	CASSQDHGDQPQHF
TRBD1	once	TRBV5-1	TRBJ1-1	TGCGCCAGCAGCTCCCGACAGGGACTGAACACTGAAGCTTTCTTT	CASSSRQGLNTEAFF
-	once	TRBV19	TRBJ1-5	TGTGCCAGTAGTCCAACTGCGTTTGGCAATCAGCCCCAGCATTTT	CASSPTAFGNQPQHF
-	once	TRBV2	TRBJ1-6	TGTGCCAGCAAAGGGGATAATTCACCCCTCCACTTT	CASKGDNSPLHF
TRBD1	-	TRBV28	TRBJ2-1	TGTGCCAGCAGCCCCGGGACAGGGCCTAACTACAATGAGCAGTTCTTC	CASSPGTGPNYNEQFF
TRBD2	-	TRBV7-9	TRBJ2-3	TGTGCCAGCAGCTTAGGGACTAGTGGAGATACGCAGTATTTT	CASSLGTSGDTQYF
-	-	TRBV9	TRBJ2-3	TGTGCCAGCAGCGGTCTGGTAGGCGATACGCAGTATTTT	CASSGLVGDTQYF
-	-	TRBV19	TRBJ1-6	TGTGCCAGTAGTACCCTGGCCCAGAGGGGTCCTCTTTCACCCCTCCACTTT	CASSTLAQRGPLSPLHF
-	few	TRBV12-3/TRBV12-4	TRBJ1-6	TGTGCCAGCAGTCTTAATTCACCCCTCCACTTT	CASSLNSPLHF
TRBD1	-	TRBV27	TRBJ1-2	TGTGCCAGCAGTTTATCGGGTACAGGGGAAGGCTACACCTTC	CASSLSGTGEGYTF
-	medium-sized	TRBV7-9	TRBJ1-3	TGTGCCAGCACGGACTCTTACTCTGGAAACACCATATATTTT	CASTDSYSGNTIYF
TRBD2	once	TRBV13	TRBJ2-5	TGTGCCAGCAGCGCCAGCGGGGGGGCAAGAGAGACCCAGTACTTC	CASSASGGARETQYF
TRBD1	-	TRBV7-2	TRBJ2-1	TGTGCCAGCAGCTCCGGGACAGGGGTTCGGAATGAGCAGTTCTTC	CASSSGTGVRNEQFF
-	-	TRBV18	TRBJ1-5	TGTGCCAGCTCACCACGACGGTTAGGGTTAACATCGGAAGATCTAACTGGCAATCAGCCCCAGCATTTT	CASSPRRLGLTSEDLTGNQPQHF
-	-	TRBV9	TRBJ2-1	TGTGCCAGCAGCGTAGGCGCGGGCCCTAGCTCCTACAATGAGCAGTTCTTC	CASSVGAGPSSYNEQFF
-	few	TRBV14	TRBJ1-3	TGTGCCAGCAGCCAAGGATTCCTCTCTGGAAACACCATATATTTT	CASSQGFLSGNTIYF
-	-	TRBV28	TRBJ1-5	TGTGCCAGCAGTTTAGTAGCCGGCTCTGGGGACAATCAGCCCCAGCATTTT	CASSLVAGSGDNQPQHF
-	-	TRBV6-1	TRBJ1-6	TGTGCCAGCAGTGAAGCGCTTGCGTTTGCACCCCTCCACTTT	CASSEALAFAPLHF
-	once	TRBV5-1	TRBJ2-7	TGCGCCAGCAGCTTGGAGGGGAGGTACGAGCAGTACTTC	CASSLEGRYEQYF
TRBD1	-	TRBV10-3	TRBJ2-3	TGTGCCAGCAAAACGAAACAGGGGGGCCCAGATACGCAGTATTTT	CASKTKQGGPDTQYF
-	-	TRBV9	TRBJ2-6	TGTGCCAGCAGCGTATCACAGGCACCCTCTGGGGCCAACGTCCTGACTTTC	CASSVSQAPSGANVLTF
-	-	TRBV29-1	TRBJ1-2	TGCAGCGTTGCGGCCGGCGGAAACTATGGCTACACCTTC	CSVAAGGNYGYTF
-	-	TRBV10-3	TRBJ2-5	TGTGCCATCGCTTCGGGGCAAGAGACCCAGTACTTC	CAIASGQETQYF
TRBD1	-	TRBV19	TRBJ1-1	TGTGCCAGTAGTACCTTCCACAGGGGTCCTGAAGCTTTCTTT	CASSTFHRGPEAFF
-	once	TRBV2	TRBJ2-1	TGTGCCAGCAGTGAAATAGGGGGTGACTACAATGAGCAGTTCTTC	CASSEIGGDYNEQFF
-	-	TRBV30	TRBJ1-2	TGTGCCTGGACTCACGGGGTCAGCGAATATGGCTACACCTTC	CAWTHGVSEYGYTF
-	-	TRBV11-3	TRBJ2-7	TGTGCCAGCAGCTTAGGAGGGGAGAGGACCTACGAGCAGTACTTC	CASSLGGERTYEQYF
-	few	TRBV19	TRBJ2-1	TGTGCCAGTAGCCGTATTCACAGGGTTGGGTACAATGAGCAGTTCTTC	CASSRIHRVGYNEQFF
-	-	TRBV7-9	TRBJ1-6	TGTGCCAGCAGCTTAGATCCATATAATTCACCCCTCCACTTT	CASSLDPYNSPLHF
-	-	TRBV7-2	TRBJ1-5	TGTGCCAGCAGCTTATCACAGGGCAATCAGCCCCAGCATTTT	CASSLSQGNQPQHF
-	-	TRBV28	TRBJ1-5	TGTGCCAGCAGTTTTGCGGTCAGCGGCAGCGGGCTCAATCAGCCCCAGCATTTT	CASSFAVSGSGLNQPQHF